This T cell receptor (beta chain) emerged from a study of T cell repertoires in cytomegalovirus infection (dated by TCRdb to the late 2010s). About the study as a whole: Alongside well-studied HLA-B-restricted epitopes, the peptide stimulations were aimed at recently identified HLA-C-restricted CMV epitopes, whose presentation resists viral immunomodulation. Because public TCR beta signatures pointed to carriage of CMV infection together with the matching HLA type, the HLA type of each donor mattered for the analysis.

Instrument on record: Illumina HiSeq 1500. TCRdb cleaned the public reads at Q25 with fastp, built clones with MiXCR and kept in-frame beta chains. Every CDR3 protein is listed once, alongside the most common genes and DNA of its rows. Counted in this sample were some 700,000 distinct CDR3 sequences; roughly 30% of them appeared once. 15% to 20% of the sample belongs to the ten largest clones. The sample's treatment or condition label, decoded: in vitro stimulation with specific CMV peptide epitopes to enrich CMV-specific T cells. Trimmed from V: 5 bases; trimmed from J: 5 bases; junction bases lacking a gene match: 4. The germline V gene (reference sequence) gives CDR1 as MNHNY and CDR2 as SVGAGI. The cysteine opens and the phenylalanine closes a CDR3 of 14 amino acids. This entry keeps only the CDR3 DNA: 42 bases, framed from base 1. This clonotype was counted only a few times. Its antigen is still unknown. The record has no base qualities; no much larger clone is one base away.

General study outcomes and caveats: In the ex vivo response, HLA-C-restricted CMV-specific TCR beta clonotypes were dominant, and in two of eight donors the single most frequent clonotype came from this HLA-C-restricted group. Cumulative frequency of public TCR beta family members discriminated carriers of CMV infection plus the relevant HLA type in this cohort and an independent approximately 350-donor cohort.

The chain couples TRBV6-6 to TRBJ1-4; the junction holds 8 bases that match TRBD1. This receptor was taken from a human donor in good health (CMV status not recorded). Some clones in this sample may be carry-over from other donors' samples. The sample in question was cultured PBMCs, obtained from culture after CMV antigen stimulation. The sequenced DNA is TGTGCCAGCAGTACAGGGACAGGAAATGAAAAACTGTTTTTT. This is translated as CASSTGTGNEKLFF.